This T cell receptor beta chain was observed in a study of cytomegalovirus exposure and HLA in healthy donors. V dropped 3 bases and J dropped 4 bases, with 15 bases sitting between them. The germline V gene has CDR1 SQVTM and CDR2 ANQGSEA. The CDR3 has 14 amino acids. Researchers ran the PCR with 60 Vbeta and 13 Jbeta primers. The protocol was immunoSEQ multiplex PCR, while the TCRdb copy is restricted to in-frame clones and leaves out a portion. The sample has roughly 130,000 clones; approximately 68% are singletons. Sequencing input: PBMCs. The chain recombines TRBV29-1 with TRBJ1-2; TRBD1 is a possible D gene (6 bases). The clonotype comes from a man between 25 and 39 years old in good health and CMV-seropositive. The CDR3 sequence: CSVEDRLTGYGYTF. The CDR3 nucleotides are TGCAGCGTTGAGGACAGACTTACTGGCTATGGCTACACCTTC.